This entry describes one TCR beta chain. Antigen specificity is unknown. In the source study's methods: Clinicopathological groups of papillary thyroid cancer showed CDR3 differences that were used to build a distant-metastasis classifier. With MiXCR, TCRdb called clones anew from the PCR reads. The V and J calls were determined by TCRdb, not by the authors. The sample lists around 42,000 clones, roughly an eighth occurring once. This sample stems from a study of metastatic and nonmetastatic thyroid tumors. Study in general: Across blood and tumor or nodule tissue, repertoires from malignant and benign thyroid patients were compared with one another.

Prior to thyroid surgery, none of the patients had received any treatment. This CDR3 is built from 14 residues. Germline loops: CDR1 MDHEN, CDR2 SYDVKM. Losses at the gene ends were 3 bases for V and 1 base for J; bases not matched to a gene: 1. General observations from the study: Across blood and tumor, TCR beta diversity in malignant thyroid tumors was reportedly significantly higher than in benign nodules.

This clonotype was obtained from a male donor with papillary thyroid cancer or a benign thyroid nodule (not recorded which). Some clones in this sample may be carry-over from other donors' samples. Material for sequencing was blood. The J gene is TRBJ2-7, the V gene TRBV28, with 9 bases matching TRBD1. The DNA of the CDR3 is TGTGCCAGCAGTTTTGGACAGGGGTCCTACGAGCAGTACTTC. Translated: CASSFGQGSYEQYF.